Listed below are T cell receptor beta chains from one sample, sequenced in a study of blood T cell repertoires in COVID-19. Profiling relied on immunoSEQ multiplex PCR, and the TCRdb table lists in-frame clones only, not all of them. The sample lists over 100,000 clones; roughly 89% were seen once. The sequenced material came from peripheral blood. Source of these receptors: a man between 40 and 49 years old with acute or convalescent COVID-19. Each CDR3 is given with its conserved first and last residue. The order of the fields is V gene, clone size, J gene, D gene, CDR3 DNA, CDR3 protein. A D gene is named only where the DNA matches it firmly. The listing skips clone size in some rows; elsewhere it reads once, few, many or a size class.

v_call: TRBV4-2
clone_size: .
j_call: TRBJ1-2
d_call: .
cdr3_nt: TGTGCCAGCAGCCAAGATCTTTGGGACAACGGCTACACCTTC
cdr3_aa: CASSQDLWDNGYTF

v_call: TRBV19
clone_size: .
j_call: TRBJ1-1
d_call: .
cdr3_nt: TGTGCCAGTCAGGGGTTCACTGAAGCTTTCTTT
cdr3_aa: CASQGFTEAFF

v_call: TRBV5-1
clone_size: .
j_call: TRBJ2-2
d_call: TRBD1
cdr3_nt: TGCGCCAGCAGCTTTAATGGACAGGGAAACACCGGGGAGCTGTTTTTT
cdr3_aa: CASSFNGQGNTGELFF

v_call: TRBV19
clone_size: few
j_call: TRBJ1-5
d_call: .
cdr3_nt: TGTGCCAGTAGTATCGAGGTACGGGGAGGGCAGCCCCAGCATTTT
cdr3_aa: CASSIEVRGGQPQHF

v_call: TRBV5-1
clone_size: .
j_call: TRBJ1-3
d_call: .
cdr3_nt: TGCGCCAGCAGCTTGGATCAGGGCTCTGGAAACACCATATATTTT
cdr3_aa: CASSLDQGSGNTIYF

v_call: TRBV9
clone_size: .
j_call: TRBJ1-6
d_call: .
cdr3_nt: TGTGCCAGCAGCATCACCGGGGGGGACTCCTATAATTCACCCCTCCACTTT
cdr3_aa: CASSITGGDSYNSPLHF

v_call: TRBV24-1
clone_size: .
j_call: TRBJ1-2
d_call: .
cdr3_nt: TGTGCCACCAGTGACCCCTCACAGGGCACCTATGGCTACACCTTC
cdr3_aa: CATSDPSQGTYGYTF

v_call: TRBV2
clone_size: .
j_call: TRBJ1-5
d_call: TRBD1
cdr3_nt: TGTGCCAGCAGTGGACAGGGGTGGCAGCCCCAGCATTTT
cdr3_aa: CASSGQGWQPQHF

v_call: TRBV9
clone_size: .
j_call: TRBJ2-3
d_call: .
cdr3_nt: TGTGCCAGCAGCAGAACAGGGTTTGGCGCAGATACGCAGTATTTT
cdr3_aa: CASSRTGFGADTQYF

v_call: TRBV7-2
clone_size: .
j_call: TRBJ2-4
d_call: .
cdr3_nt: TGTGCCAGCAGCTTAGACCGTCGGAACATTCAGTACTTC
cdr3_aa: CASSLDRRNIQYF

v_call: TRBV7-2
clone_size: .
j_call: TRBJ2-2
d_call: .
cdr3_nt: TGTGCCAGCAGTCCAAGTGGGCGCACCGGGGAGCTGTTTTTT
cdr3_aa: CASSPSGRTGELFF

v_call: TRBV7-9
clone_size: .
j_call: TRBJ2-5
d_call: .
cdr3_nt: TGTGCCAGCAGCGGGAGTATGTACCAAGAGACCCAGTACTTC
cdr3_aa: CASSGSMYQETQYF

v_call: TRBV5-5
clone_size: .
j_call: TRBJ2-1
d_call: TRBD1
cdr3_nt: TGTGCCAGCAGCTTACAGGGGGCCCCCTACAATGAGCAGTTCTTC
cdr3_aa: CASSLQGAPYNEQFF

v_call: TRBV19
clone_size: once
j_call: TRBJ2-3
d_call: .
cdr3_nt: TGTGCCAGTAGTATATCTAAATCAACAGATACGCAGTATTTT
cdr3_aa: CASSISKSTDTQYF

v_call: TRBV11-2
clone_size: .
j_call: TRBJ1-2
d_call: .
cdr3_nt: TGTGCCAGCAGCTTATTGAGGGAAAGCTATGGCTACACCTTC
cdr3_aa: CASSLLRESYGYTF

v_call: TRBV3-1/TRBV3-2
clone_size: .
j_call: TRBJ1-6
d_call: .
cdr3_nt: TGTGCCAGCAGCCAAGTGGGCGGGACTGGTTCACCCCTCCACTTT
cdr3_aa: CASSQVGGTGSPLHF

v_call: TRBV6-8
clone_size: once
j_call: TRBJ1-6
d_call: .
cdr3_nt: TGTGCCAGCAGTTACGAGGGGGTATATAATTCACCCCTCCACTTT
cdr3_aa: CASSYEGVYNSPLHF

v_call: TRBV11-2
clone_size: .
j_call: TRBJ1-1
d_call: TRBD1
cdr3_nt: TGTGCCAGCACCGAACAGGGGATGGCTGAAGCTTTCTTT
cdr3_aa: CASTEQGMAEAFF

v_call: TRBV15
clone_size: .
j_call: TRBJ1-1
d_call: .
cdr3_nt: TGTGCCACCAGCAGAGGCAGCGGGAACACTGAAGCTTTCTTT
cdr3_aa: CATSRGSGNTEAFF

v_call: TRBV11-3
clone_size: .
j_call: TRBJ2-5
d_call: .
cdr3_nt: TGTGCCAGCAGCGCTGAGGGTGGAGAGACCCAGTACTTC
cdr3_aa: CASSAEGGETQYF

v_call: TRBV5-1
clone_size: .
j_call: TRBJ1-1
d_call: .
cdr3_nt: TGCGCCAGCAGCTTCCAGATGATGAACACTGAAGCTTTCTTT
cdr3_aa: CASSFQMMNTEAFF

v_call: TRBV7-9
clone_size: .
j_call: TRBJ1-6
d_call: TRBD1
cdr3_nt: TGTGCCAGCAGCGAATCAGGGGGCTGGGATTCACCCCTCCACTTT
cdr3_aa: CASSESGGWDSPLHF

v_call: TRBV4-2
clone_size: .
j_call: TRBJ1-3
d_call: .
cdr3_nt: TGTGCCAGCAGCCCTCAGGTCCCAAGTGGAAACACCATATATTTT
cdr3_aa: CASSPQVPSGNTIYF

v_call: TRBV15
clone_size: .
j_call: TRBJ1-2
d_call: TRBD1
cdr3_nt: TGTGCCACCAGCAGACCAGGACAGGGTAACTATGGCTACACCTTC
cdr3_aa: CATSRPGQGNYGYTF

v_call: TRBV7-3
clone_size: once
j_call: TRBJ2-3
d_call: TRBD2
cdr3_nt: TGTGCCAGCAGCTCTACCTCTAGCGGGGGGTGGGATACGCAGTATTTT
cdr3_aa: CASSSTSSGGWDTQYF

v_call: TRBV6-5
clone_size: .
j_call: TRBJ2-3
d_call: .
cdr3_nt: TGTGCCAGCAGAGACAGGGTAGGGGCGGGGGATACGCAGTATTTT
cdr3_aa: CASRDRVGAGDTQYF

v_call: TRBV13
clone_size: .
j_call: TRBJ2-7
d_call: TRBD2
cdr3_nt: TGTGCCAGCAGCCCTGGACTAGACTACGAGCAGTACTTC
cdr3_aa: CASSPGLDYEQYF

v_call: TRBV7-6
clone_size: .
j_call: TRBJ1-4
d_call: TRBD1
cdr3_nt: TGTGCCAGCAGCCCAGGACAGGTTGCAACTAATGAAAAACTGTTTTTT
cdr3_aa: CASSPGQVATNEKLFF

v_call: TRBV30
clone_size: .
j_call: TRBJ1-3
d_call: TRBD1
cdr3_nt: TGTGCCTGCGGCGGACAGGGAGGAAACACCATATATTTT
cdr3_aa: CACGGQGGNTIYF

v_call: TRBV30
clone_size: .
j_call: TRBJ2-7
d_call: .
cdr3_nt: TGTGCCTGGAGTGTAGGCGGGACTGCCTACGAGCAGTACTTC
cdr3_aa: CAWSVGGTAYEQYF

v_call: TRBV13
clone_size: .
j_call: TRBJ1-2
d_call: TRBD1
cdr3_nt: TGTGCCAGCAACCCTGGGACAGGGATAGGCTCCTATGGCTACACCTTC
cdr3_aa: CASNPGTGIGSYGYTF

v_call: TRBV4-3
clone_size: .
j_call: TRBJ1-2
d_call: .
cdr3_nt: TGCGCCAGCAGCCAAGAAGGAGCAACTAACTATGGCTACACCTTC
cdr3_aa: CASSQEGATNYGYTF

v_call: TRBV7-9
clone_size: .
j_call: TRBJ1-2
d_call: .
cdr3_nt: TGTGCCAGCAGTTCTGATACAGGGTACTGTGGCTACACCTTC
cdr3_aa: CASSSDTGYCGYTF

v_call: TRBV6-2/TRBV6-3
clone_size: .
j_call: TRBJ1-2
d_call: .
cdr3_nt: TGTGCCAGCAGTGACGTATACTATAACTATGGCTACACCTTC
cdr3_aa: CASSDVYYNYGYTF

v_call: TRBV30
clone_size: few
j_call: TRBJ1-6
d_call: .
cdr3_nt: TGTGCCTGGAGTGGGGCAGGGGCCTCACCCCTCCACTTT
cdr3_aa: CAWSGAGASPLHF

v_call: TRBV7-2
clone_size: .
j_call: TRBJ1-3
d_call: TRBD1
cdr3_nt: TGTGCCAGCAGCTTAGGCGGGGGACAGGGGGGAAGGTCTGGAAACACCATATATTTT
cdr3_aa: CASSLGGGQGGRSGNTIYF

v_call: TRBV3-1/TRBV3-2
clone_size: .
j_call: TRBJ2-3
d_call: TRBD2
cdr3_nt: TGTGCCAGCAGCCGAGGACTAGCGGGGGGGGGAGATACGCAGTATTTT
cdr3_aa: CASSRGLAGGGDTQYF

v_call: TRBV30
clone_size: once
j_call: TRBJ1-5
d_call: TRBD1
cdr3_nt: TGTGCCTGGACCCCCCGACAGGGTGTTCAGCCCCAGCATTTT
cdr3_aa: CAWTPRQGVQPQHF

v_call: TRBV19
clone_size: .
j_call: TRBJ2-2
d_call: .
cdr3_nt: TGTGCCAGTAGTATGTCCAGGCATAACACCGGGGAGCTGTTTTTT
cdr3_aa: CASSMSRHNTGELFF

v_call: TRBV5-1
clone_size: once
j_call: TRBJ2-3
d_call: .
cdr3_nt: TGCGCCAGCAGCTCCGGTGGGGGCGCAGATACGCAGTATTTT
cdr3_aa: CASSSGGGADTQYF

v_call: TRBV27
clone_size: once
j_call: TRBJ1-5
d_call: .
cdr3_nt: TGTGCCAGCAGTCGGGACAAAAATCAGCCCCAGCATTTT
cdr3_aa: CASSRDKNQPQHF

v_call: TRBV18
clone_size: .
j_call: TRBJ2-1
d_call: TRBD2
cdr3_nt: TGTGCCAGCTCAACTACCGGACTAGCGGGAGGGAATGAGCAGTTCTTC
cdr3_aa: CASSTTGLAGGNEQFF

v_call: TRBV6-5
clone_size: .
j_call: TRBJ1-1
d_call: .
cdr3_nt: TGTGCCAGCAGTTACGGGGAGGGGTACACTGAAGCTTTCTTT
cdr3_aa: CASSYGEGYTEAFF

v_call: TRBV15
clone_size: .
j_call: TRBJ1-3
d_call: .
cdr3_nt: TGTGCCACCAGCAGAGAGGCCCCCCCTGGAAACACCATATATTTT
cdr3_aa: CATSREAPPGNTIYF

v_call: TRBV5-1
clone_size: .
j_call: TRBJ2-2
d_call: TRBD1
cdr3_nt: TGCGCCAGCAGAGGGGGCCAAGACACCGGGGAGCTGTTTTTT
cdr3_aa: CASRGGQDTGELFF

v_call: TRBV30
clone_size: .
j_call: TRBJ1-2
d_call: .
cdr3_nt: TGTGCCTGGAGCGCAGGGGTCGAGGGCTACACCTTC
cdr3_aa: CAWSAGVEGYTF

v_call: TRBV27
clone_size: .
j_call: TRBJ1-1
d_call: TRBD1
cdr3_nt: TGTGCCAGCAGTTTAAAGGGGGCTCACACTGAAGCTTTCTTT
cdr3_aa: CASSLKGAHTEAFF

v_call: TRBV30
clone_size: .
j_call: TRBJ1-5
d_call: TRBD1
cdr3_nt: TGTGCCTGGAGTGCCGGGACAGGGTTGGACAATCAGCCCCAGCATTTT
cdr3_aa: CAWSAGTGLDNQPQHF